This TCR beta chain was sequenced for a study of cytotoxic CD8 clonotypes in ibrutinib-treated CLL. Study overall: Averaging across samples gave around 260,000 productive templates and more than 80,000 productive rearrangements. General study points: Public clonotypes, an uncommon group, contracted or remained stable on treatment. Clonality, elevated at ibrutinib response, dropped back toward baseline at progression.

On this clone: Its antigen is not identified.

V lost 2 bases, J lost 4 bases, and 7 bases lay in between. The CDR3 spans 13 residues. Germline CDR1 is MGHRA and CDR2 is YSYEKL. Profiling relied on immunoSEQ multiplex PCR, and the TCRdb table lists in-frame clones only, not all of them. The table has about 200,000 clones, just under 80% seen once. The specimen was PBMCs, collected after 12 months of ibrutinib treatment. The sequence was obtained from a human donor with chronic lymphocytic leukemia. The chain joins TRBV4-1 to TRBJ2-3; D call uncertain. The chain's CDR3 is CASSQRSPDTQYF. DNA for the CDR3: TGCGCCAGCAGCCAAAGAAGCCCAGATACGCAGTATTTT.